These 3 T cell receptor beta chains were all obtained from the same sample, sequenced in a study of T cell responses to AZD1222 COVID-19 vaccine. This table comes from immunoSEQ multiplex PCR, and its TCRdb copy is limited to in-frame clones, with some not included. The table includes 120,000 or so clones, about 85% detected once. The sample was peripheral blood, taken on day 0 of AZD1222 vaccination. The origin of the receptors is an adult in good health.

This chain connects TRBV24-1 to TRBJ2-2, with D perhaps being TRBD1 or TRBD2 (6 bases each). CDR1 KGHDR and CDR2 SFDVKD come from the germline V gene. Trimming took off 6 bases at V and 4 bases at J, with 20 bases between the two ends. The CDR3 is 17 residues long. The CDR3 here is CATSRLGGPQTTGELFF. The DNA of the CDR3 is TGTGCCACCAGTCGCCTTGGGGGGCCTCAGACCACCGGGGAGCTGTTTTTT.

The chain couples TRBV7-2 to TRBJ2-5; 7 bases are a match to TRBD2. CDR1 and CDR2 (germline): SGHTA, FQGNSA. CDR3 size: 15 residues. V dropped 4 bases and J dropped 3; count of bases not matched to a gene: 8. CDR3 in DNA: TGTGCCAGCAGCTCGATAGCGGGTGGGGAAGAGACCCAGTACTTC. As protein: CASSSIAGGEETQYF.

This clone has just one count. This rearrangement joins TRBV3-1 (or the pseudogene TRBV3-2) to TRBJ2-1; TRBD1 aligns across 9 bases. This CDR3 comprises 21 residues. Trimming removed 1 base from V and 1 base from J; junction bases left unmatched: 17. Germline V gene data show CDR1 as LGHDT and CDR2 as YNNKEL (reference sequence). CDR3 loop: CASSQGFILRGQGRSYNEQFF. In nucleotides, the CDR3 is TGTGCCAGCAGCCAAGGCTTTATATTGAGGGGACAGGGTAGGTCCTACAATGAGCAGTTCTTC.